Listed below are T cell receptor beta chains from one sample, sequenced in a study of T cell responses to AZD1222 COVID-19 vaccine. Assay: immunoSEQ multiplex PCR; the TCRdb copy retains only in-frame clones and omits some. In the table there are about 170,000 clones, 90% to 95% of which are singletons. Here the sequenced sample was peripheral blood, taken on day 0 of AZD1222 vaccination. These receptors were taken from an adult in good health. CDR3s include the opening cysteine and the closing phenylalanine or tryptophan. A D gene is named only where the DNA matches it firmly. Some rows mark clone size as missing; the rest say once, few, many or name a class of expanded clone.

TRBV12-3/TRBV12-4	TRBJ2-3	12	NA	NA	CASSFPGTPAYF	TGTGCCAGCAGTTTCCCCGGGACTCCCGCGTATTTT
TRBV6-5	TRBJ1-1	13	NA	NA	CASSYSYGTEAFF	TGTGCCAGCAGTTACTCCTACGGCACTGAAGCTTTCTTT
TRBV6-1	TRBJ2-7	13	NA	NA	CASSDWRTYEQYF	TGTGCCAGCAGTGATTGGCGTACCTACGAGCAGTACTTC
TRBV11-3	TRBJ1-1	13	NA	NA	CASSFHPGGEAFF	TGTGCCAGCAGCTTCCACCCTGGAGGAGAGGCTTTCTTT
TRBV18	TRBJ2-7	13	NA	NA	CASSPDTRDEQYF	TGTGCCAGCTCACCAGACACTAGAGACGAGCAGTACTTC
TRBV5-4	TRBJ2-7	16	NA	NA	CASSLDLTDATYEQYF	TGTGCCAGCAGCTTGGACCTGACGGACGCCACCTACGAGCAGTACTTC
TRBV19	TRBJ2-1	17	NA	few	CASTEVGGERTYNEQFF	TGTGCCAGTACCGAGGTCGGAGGGGAACGAACCTACAATGAGCAGTTCTTC
TRBV18	TRBJ2-2	17	TRBD1	NA	CASSPLPGQGATGELFF	TGTGCCAGCTCACCTCTTCCGGGACAGGGGGCGACCGGGGAGCTGTTTTTT
TRBV5-1	TRBJ2-7	16	NA	NA	CASSRFLMSTSYEQYF	TGCGCCAGCAGCCGGTTCTTAATGTCTACCTCCTACGAGCAGTACTTC
TRBV13	TRBJ2-1	16	TRBD2	once	CASSLVLGLAGYEQFF	TGTGCCAGCAGCTTAGTGTTGGGACTAGCGGGCTATGAGCAGTTCTTC
TRBV13	TRBJ1-2	15	NA	NA	CASSLGAGPGYGYTF	TGTGCCAGCAGCTTAGGCGCAGGGCCCGGATATGGCTACACCTTC
TRBV5-1	TRBJ1-2	14	NA	few	CASSLGFEGNGYTF	TGCGCCAGCAGCTTGGGATTCGAGGGGAATGGCTACACCTTC
TRBV6-5	TRBJ1-2	15	NA	once	CASSYTKQGNYGYTF	TGTGCCAGCAGTTACACCAAGCAGGGAAACTATGGCTACACCTTC
TRBV3-1/TRBV3-2	TRBJ1-1	12	NA	NA	CASSLPNTEAFF	TGTGCCAGCAGCCTCCCAAACACTGAAGCTTTCTTT
TRBV18	TRBJ2-1	13	NA	NA	CASSPRAANEQFF	TGTGCCAGCTCACCACGAGCCGCCAATGAGCAGTTCTTC
TRBV19	TRBJ1-5	14	NA	NA	CAVRGSGQYQPQHF	TGTGCCGTCCGGGGGTCAGGGCAGTATCAGCCCCAGCATTTT
TRBV28	TRBJ1-3	17	NA	NA	CASSFVFGSGAGNTIYF	TGTGCCAGCAGTTTTGTCTTCGGATCAGGGGCTGGAAACACCATATATTTT
TRBV14	TRBJ2-7	11	NA	NA	CASSLSVEQYF	TGTGCCAGCAGCCTATCCGTGGAGCAGTACTTC
TRBV19	TRBJ1-5	15	TRBD1	NA	CASSMGQGRNQPQHF	TGTGCCAGTAGTATGGGACAGGGTAGGAATCAGCCCCAGCATTTT
TRBV7-2	TRBJ1-2	14	NA	NA	CASSPGASNYGYTF	TGTGCCAGCAGCCCAGGAGCTTCTAACTATGGCTACACCTTC
TRBV19	TRBJ1-2	21	NA	few	CASNNVTENKSLTRTNYGYTF	TGTGCCAGTAACAACGTGACAGAGAACAAATCCCTAACTCGAACTAACTATGGCTACACCTTC
TRBV2	TRBJ2-7	14	TRBD1	NA	CASSPQGSSYEQYF	TGTGCCAGCAGTCCACAGGGGTCCTCCTACGAGCAGTACTTC
TRBV19	TRBJ2-3	13	TRBD1	NA	CATQTGSTDTQYF	TGTGCCACCCAGACAGGGAGCACAGATACGCAGTATTTT
TRBV12-3/TRBV12-4	TRBJ1-1	11	NA	NA	CASSFRIQAFF	TGTGCCAGCAGTTTTAGAATACAAGCTTTCTTT
TRBV5-5	TRBJ2-3	16	TRBD2	NA	CASSLRHSGSTDTQYF	TGTGCCAGCAGCTTGAGGCATAGCGGGTCCACAGATACGCAGTATTTT
TRBV10-2	TRBJ2-1	15	NA	NA	CASTMRLDRNNEQFF	TGCGCCAGCACTATGAGGTTGGACAGAAACAATGAGCAGTTCTTC
TRBV6-6	TRBJ2-1	11	NA	NA	CASSFNNEQFF	TGTGCCAGCAGTTTTAACAATGAGCAGTTCTTC
TRBV6-1	TRBJ1-2	16	NA	NA	CASSEPGHGPNYGYTF	TGTGCCAGCAGTGAGCCGGGACACGGACCTAACTATGGCTACACCTTC
TRBV15	TRBJ2-3	17	TRBD2	NA	CATSRGGTSGRTDTQYF	TGTGCCACCAGCAGAGGTGGGACTAGCGGTCGCACAGATACGCAGTATTTT
TRBV7-9	TRBJ1-6	13	NA	NA	CASSLGDNSPLHF	TGTGCCAGCAGCTTGGGTGATAATTCACCCCTCCACTTT
TRBV3-1/TRBV3-2	TRBJ2-7	15	NA	NA	CASSPSAGISYEQYF	TGTGCCAGCAGTCCTTCCGCGGGGATCTCCTACGAGCAGTACTTC
TRBV27	TRBJ2-1	16	NA	NA	CASSLLQFPPSSEQFF	TGTGCCAGCAGTTTATTGCAGTTCCCCCCCTCTAGTGAGCAGTTCTTC
TRBV6-4	TRBJ2-3	14	TRBD2	NA	CASSDSSGRDTQYF	TGTGCCAGCAGTGACTCTAGCGGGAGAGATACGCAGTATTTT
TRBV10-2	TRBJ2-6	15	NA	NA	CASSDSRSGANVLTF	TGCGCCAGCAGTGACTCTCGGTCTGGGGCCAACGTCCTGACTTTC
TRBV11-2	TRBJ1-2	12	NA	NA	CASSLTNYGYTF	TGTGCCAGCAGCTTAACCAACTATGGCTACACCTTC
TRBV7-2	TRBJ2-3	13	NA	NA	CASSLDRLDTQYF	TGTGCCAGCAGCTTAGACCGCCTTGATACGCAGTATTTT
TRBV3-1/TRBV3-2	TRBJ1-2	13	TRBD1	NA	CASSQGQGYGYTF	TGTGCCAGCAGCCAGGGACAGGGATATGGCTACACCTTC
TRBV6-5	TRBJ2-1	14	NA	NA	CASIYSGGLNEQFF	TGTGCCAGCATTTACAGTGGTGGTCTGAATGAGCAGTTCTTC
TRBV5-4	TRBJ1-4	16	NA	once	CASSLSPGLTNEKLFF	TGTGCCAGCAGCTTGTCTCCGGGACTGACAAATGAAAAACTGTTTTTT
TRBV27	TRBJ2-4	14	NA	NA	CASSPIEQGLLQYF	TGTGCCAGCAGCCCCATTGAACAGGGTTTACTTCAGTACTTC
TRBV30	TRBJ2-2	14	TRBD2	NA	CAWSVGGSPGELFF	TGTGCCTGGAGTGTTGGCGGGAGTCCCGGGGAGCTGTTTTTT
TRBV9	TRBJ1-1	15	NA	NA	CASSVDPGSNTEAFF	TGTGCCAGCAGCGTAGATCCGGGCTCTAACACTGAAGCTTTCTTT